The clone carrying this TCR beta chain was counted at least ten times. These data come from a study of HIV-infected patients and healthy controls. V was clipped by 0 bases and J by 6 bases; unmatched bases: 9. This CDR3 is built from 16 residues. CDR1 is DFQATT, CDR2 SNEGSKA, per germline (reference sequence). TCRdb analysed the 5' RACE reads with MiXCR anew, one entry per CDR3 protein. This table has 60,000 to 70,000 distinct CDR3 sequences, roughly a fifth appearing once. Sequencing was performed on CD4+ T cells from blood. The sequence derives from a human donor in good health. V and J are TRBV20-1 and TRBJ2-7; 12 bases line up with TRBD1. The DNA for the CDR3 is TGCAGTGCTAGAGAATACTCCGGGACAGGGGGCTCCGAGCAGTACTTC. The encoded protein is CSAREYSGTGGSEQYF.